The 21 T cell receptor beta chains below all came from one sample that was sequenced in a study of blood T cells in healthy people across ages. A second PCR of roughly 6 to 12 cycles used a sample-barcoded 5' primer and a J-beta primer mix. TCRdb analysed the 5' RACE reads with MiXCR anew, one entry per CDR3 protein. The data hold about a million distinct CDR3 sequences, with around 48% observed a single time. The sample taken for sequencing was blood. These TCRs come from a man between 25 and 39 years old in good health.

This clonotype has at least ten counts. The rearrangement uses TRBV3-1 and TRBJ2-7, with a tentative D call TRBD2 (5 bases). Trimming stripped 4 bases from V and 2 bases from J, with 6 bases between. The CDR3 is made up of 12 amino acids. Germline V gene lookup returns CDR1 LGHDT and CDR2 YNNKEL (reference sequence). The CDR3 sequence is CASSPGTYEQYF. Here the CDR3 DNA reads TGTGCCAGCAGCCCGGGGACCTACGAGCAGTACTTC.

The rearrangement links TRBV6-1 to TRBJ2-5, with 8 bases identical to TRBD1. Judging by the DNA end, TRBJ2-7 fits better; the J call may be wrong. Per the germline V gene, CDR1 is MNHNS and CDR2 is SASEGT. The CDR3 contains 12 residues. CDR3 sequence reads: CASGAGGCEQYF. The CDR3, as DNA: TGTGCCAGCGGTGCAGGGGGCTGCGAGCAGTACTTC.

This clonotype was seen only a few times. The rearrangement joins TRBV19 to TRBJ2-7, with TRBD1 identical over 7 bases. CDR1 is LNHDA, CDR2 SQIVND, per germline (reference sequence). V was pared by 5 bases and J by 2 bases, with 9 bases of the junction left unmatched. The CDR3 runs 15 residues. Here the CDR3 DNA reads TGTGCCAGTAGTCCAGGGGGAAGCCGAACCTACGAGCAGTACTTC. Translated: CASSPGGSRTYEQYF.

This clonotype turned up a few times. This chain joins TRBV7-9 and TRBJ2-7, with D possibly matching TRBD2 (5 bases). This CDR3 is 15 amino acids long. Germline CDR1 SEHNR, CDR2 FQNEAQ (reference sequence). Trimming left V 5 bases short and J 0 bases short, with 14 bases between. This CDR3 is CASSNPRTPSYEQYF. As DNA, the CDR3 is TGTGCCAGCAGCAACCCTCGGACTCCCTCCTACGAGCAGTACTTC.

The rearrangement links TRBV4-1 to TRBJ2-7, with D perhaps matching TRBD2 (5 bases). The J call may be wrong; the DNA end is better matched by TRBJ2-5. The CDR3 consists of 14 residues. Germline assignment: CDR1 MGHRA and CDR2 YSYEKL. This CDR3 is CASSQASGSKTQYF. In nucleotides, the CDR3 is TGCGCCAGCAGCCAAGCATCGGGGTCTAAGACCCAGTACTTC.

In the case of this clonotype: The junction shows a germline mismatch at one end, possibly a read error. V usage is TRBV5-1 and J usage is TRBJ2-5; 9 bases align to TRBD2. This CDR3 spans 15 amino acids. From germline, CDR1 is SGHRS and CDR2 YFSETQ. CDR3 in DNA: TGCGCCAGCAGCTTGGGTAGCGGGGGCCAAGAGACCCGGTACTTC. This encodes CASSLGSGGQETRYF.

At least ten counts were recorded for this clonotype. This chain connects TRBV7-2 to TRBJ1-5; D not certain. V was clipped by 0 bases and J by 7 bases, with 4 bases between them. The length of the CDR3 is 12 residues. In germline, CDR1 is SGHTA, CDR2 FQGNSA. The DNA of the CDR3 is TGTGCCAGCAGCTTAGCAGGCCAGCCCCAGCATTTT. Translating it yields CASSLAGQPQHF.

The gene calls are TRBV7-9 and TRBJ1-1; no reliable D call. CDR1 is SEHNR and CDR2 is FQNEAQ in the germline V gene (reference sequence). V shed 5 bases and J shed 0 bases, with 13 bases lying between them. CDR3 length: 15 amino acids. The chain's CDR3 is CASSPLASLNTEAFF. CDR3 DNA sequence: TGTGCCAGCAGCCCCCTGGCCAGCCTGAACACTGAAGCTTTCTTT.

The genes are TRBV28 and TRBJ2-4; D might be TRBD1 (6 bases). Germline lookup yields CDR1 MDHEN and CDR2 SYDVKM. V was pared by 7 bases and J by 7 bases, with 11 bases between. The CDR3 consists of 12 residues. CDR3 nucleotides: TGTGCCAGCACCGAAAGGGGGAACATTCAGTACTTC. Translated, it gives CASTERGNIQYF.

Many counts were recorded for this clonotype. This rearrangement joins TRBV7-2 to TRBJ2-3; D possibly matches TRBD1 or TRBD2 (5 bases each). V lost 1 base to trimming and J lost 4 bases, with 9 bases between them. This CDR3 contains 14 residues. Germline V lookup: CDR1 SGHTA, CDR2 FQGNSA. The CDR3 spells CASSLELGADTQYF. Written as DNA, the CDR3 is TGTGCCAGCAGCTTAGAATTGGGGGCAGATACGCAGTATTTT.

This clonotype was observed once. The CDR3 coding sequence is TGTGCCAGCAGTCCCCATGGCGGGGCAGAGACCCAGTACTTC. It yields the protein CASSPHGGAETQYF. V and J are TRBV28 and TRBJ2-5; TRBD2 is a possible D gene (6 bases). CDR3 size: 14 residues. Trimming shortened V by 5 bases and J by 4 bases, and 14 bases separated the two germline ends. CDR1 is MDHEN and CDR2 is SYDVKM in the germline V gene.

This clonotype was seen a single time. V usage is TRBV6-5 and J usage is TRBJ2-3; tentative D call: TRBD2 (6 bases). V was pared by 6 bases and J by 6 bases, with 16 bases between. The length of the CDR3 is 14 residues. The germline V gene has CDR1 MNHEY and CDR2 SVGAGI. As DNA, the CDR3 is TGTGCCAGCAGCAACGCGGGGCCTGCGGATACGCAGTATTTT. It codes for CASSNAGPADTQYF.

DNA of the CDR3: TGCAGTGCCACACCGAGCGGGGGGCCATTACTCACAGATACGCAGTATTTT. This codes for CSATPSGGPLLTDTQYF. The chain uses TRBV20-1 and TRBJ2-3; 9 bases align to TRBD2. Unmatched junction bases numbered 15, after V lost 6 bases and J lost 2 bases. The V gene's germline CDR1 is DFQATT and CDR2 SNEGSKA (reference sequence). CDR3 length: 17 residues.

The rearrangement uses TRBV11-1 and TRBJ2-1, with D possibly TRBD1 on 6 matching bases. Matching the DNA end better, TRBJ2-7 makes the J call doubtful. Germline CDR1 reads SGHAT; CDR2 reads FQDESV (reference sequence). The CDR3 runs to 16 residues. CDR3 region: CASSPRRRGSYNEQYF. The CDR3 DNA follows: TGTGCCAGCAGCCCCCGCCGTAGGGGGTCCTACAATGAGCAGTACTTC.

The V gene is TRBV20-1, the J gene TRBJ2-1, with D tentatively TRBD1 or TRBD2 (6 bases each). Germline loops: CDR1 DFQATT, CDR2 SNEGSKA (reference sequence). The CDR3 is 14 amino acids. The V end was cut by 6 bases, the J end by 5 bases, with 17 bases between. This CDR3 is CSASRGHSNNEQFF. CDR3 DNA sequence: TGCAGTGCAAGCCGGGGGCACAGCAACAATGAGCAGTTCTTC.

The chain employs TRBV7-2 and TRBJ2-3; D not certain. V was trimmed by 4 bases and J by 2 bases, leaving 10 bases between them. This CDR3 spans 14 amino acids. CDR1 and CDR2 from the germline V gene are SGHTA and FQGNSA. The CDR3 DNA follows: TGTGCCAGCAGCTCCACGGGCTTCACAGATACGCAGTATTTT. This encodes CASSSTGFTDTQYF.

The gene calls are TRBV27 and TRBJ2-1; 8 bases line up with TRBD2. The CDR3 loop spans 15 amino acids. Germline CDR1 MNHEY, CDR2 SMNVEV (reference sequence). V was clipped by 6 bases and J by 2 bases; unmatched bases: 6. This CDR3 reads CASRPRGGPYNEQFF. The CDR3 DNA is TGTGCCAGCAGGCCCCGGGGGGGCCCCTACAATGAGCAGTTCTTC.

Notes on this clonotype: One end of the junction varies from germline; a read error may be responsible. The chain carries TRBV24-1 and TRBJ2-5; weak D call: TRBD1 (6 bases). The CDR3 is 14 amino acids. The germline V gene encodes CDR1 KGHDR and CDR2 SFDVKD. CDR3 loop: CATSDPGTSETLYF. CDR3 DNA: TGTGCCACCAGTGACCCCGGGACATCCGAGACCCTGTACTTC.

This clonotype appeared many times. CDR3 in DNA: TGTGCCAGCAGCTTAGAGGGCAGGGCTAGCACAGATACGCAGTATTTT. It translates to CASSLEGRASTDTQYF. The rearrangement links TRBV7-6 to TRBJ2-3; D is perhaps TRBD1 (5 bases). Per germline, CDR1 SGHVS and CDR2 FNYEAQ. The CDR3 has 16 amino acids. The V and J ends lost 1 base and 0 bases respectively, with 11 bases between them. Variable domain in full (rest from reference TRBV7-6 and TRBJ2-3): GAGVSQSPRYKVTKRGQDVALRCDPISGHVSLYWYRQALGQGPEFLTYFNYEAQQDKSGLPNDRFSAERPEGSISTLTIQRTEQRDSAMYRCASSLEGRASTDTQYFGPGTRLTVL.

V usage is TRBV3-1 and J usage is TRBJ2-2; weak D call: TRBD1 (7 bases). CDR1 LGHDT and CDR2 YNNKEL come from the germline V gene (reference sequence). Trimming stripped 1 base from V and 4 bases from J, with 13 bases between. The CDR3 is made up of 16 amino acids. CDR3 DNA: TGTGCCAGCAGCCAAGTCCCAGGGGGGAGCACCGGGGAGCTGTTTTTT. Translated, it gives CASSQVPGGSTGELFF.

This chain joins TRBV27 and TRBJ1-1; D is unclear. V was trimmed by 9 bases and J by 6 bases, leaving 8 bases between them. Germline V gene sequence: CDR1 MNHEY, CDR2 SMNVEV (reference sequence). This CDR3 spans 10 amino acids. CDR3 protein: CARPGAEAFF. As DNA, the CDR3 is TGTGCCAGGCCGGGAGCTGAAGCTTTCTTT.